One and the same sample provided the 23 T cell receptor beta chains below, sequenced in a study of neoadjuvant anti-PD-1 for oral cavity cancer. Sequenced by immunoSEQ multiplex PCR; TCRdb stores in-frame clones only, minus some. This repertoire shows about 6,900 clones, 75% found once; its top ten account for 3.1%. The sequencing here drew on PBMCs, taken before nivolumab (anti-PD-1) treatment. These receptor sequences come from a person between 40 and 80 years old with oral cavity squamous cell carcinoma.

The chain couples TRBV4-1 to TRBJ2-1; D is perhaps TRBD1 or TRBD2 (6 bases each). The germline gives CDR1 MGHRA, CDR2 YSYEKL. The V end lost 3 bases, the J end lost 4 bases, and 13 bases lay between the germline ends. This CDR3 has 15 residues. The CDR3 loop reads CASSHPGGLYNEQFF. Written as DNA, the CDR3 is TGCGCCAGCAGCCATCCCGGGGGCTTGTACAATGAGCAGTTCTTC.

V gene TRBV5-1 combines with J gene TRBJ2-7, with TRBD1 as a possible D gene (5 bases). The CDR3 runs 13 residues. The germline CDR1 and CDR2 sequences are SGHRS and YFSETQ. V lost 4 bases and J 2 bases, leaving 10 bases between the germline ends. CDR3 sequence: CASSARVAYEQYF. The CDR3 DNA is TGCGCCAGCAGCGCCAGGGTAGCCTACGAGCAGTACTTC.

This clone occurred a few times. J is TRBJ2-1 and V is TRBV4-3; TRBD1 agrees at 9 bases. The CDR3 is made up of 16 amino acids. V was clipped by 3 bases and J by 1 base; unmatched bases: 4. Germline CDR1 reads LGHNA; CDR2 reads YSLEER. CDR3 sequence (DNA): TGCGCCAGCAGCCAGGAGGGACAGGGTTCCTACAATGAGCAGTTCTTC. Its translation: CASSQEGQGSYNEQFF.

The rearrangement links TRBV19 to TRBJ2-2; D gene ambiguous. Germline V lookup: CDR1 LNHDA, CDR2 SQIVND (reference sequence). This CDR3 spans 12 amino acids. The V and J ends lost 5 bases and 7 bases respectively, with 8 bases between them. CDR3 coding DNA: TGTGCCAGTAGTCGCCATTTCGGGGAGCTGTTTTTT. Translated, it gives CASSRHFGELFF.

The CDR3 DNA sequence: TGTGCCAGCAGTCCGTCCTGGGGGGGCGAAGTAGGAGCTTTCTTT. Its translation: CASSPSWGGEVGAFF. V is TRBV27 and J is TRBJ1-1; D perhaps matches TRBD1 (6 bases). V was pared by 5 bases and J by 10 bases, with 23 bases between. The CDR3 covers 15 residues. In germline, CDR1 is MNHEY, CDR2 SMNVEV (reference sequence).

The CDR3, as DNA: TGTGCCAGCTCCGGACAGGGGCCCTACGAGCAGTACTTC. This translates into CASSGQGPYEQYF. The rearrangement links TRBV7-2 to TRBJ2-7; 9 bases map to TRBD1. After removal of 8 bases from V and 2 bases from J, the junction contained 4 bases not matched to a gene. Germline V gene lookup returns CDR1 SGHTA and CDR2 FQGNSA. This CDR3 has 13 amino acids.

This CDR3 is CASSQERGRFGNTIYF. Here the CDR3 DNA reads TGCGCCAGCAGCCAAGAAAGGGGGCGTTTTGGAAACACCATATATTTT. The chain employs TRBV4-3 and TRBJ1-3; 7 bases fit TRBD1. This CDR3 has 16 amino acids. With V trimmed by 0 bases and J by 3 bases, 5 bases remained unmatched. Germline CDR1 and CDR2: LGHNA and YSLEER.

CDR3 sequence: CASNSGGAGYGYTF. The DNA of the CDR3 is TGTGCCAGTAATTCAGGTGGCGCGGGCTATGGCTACACCTTC. The chain links TRBV19 to TRBJ1-2; D is unresolved. Looked up from germline, CDR1 is LNHDA and CDR2 is SQIVND (reference sequence). The CDR3 has 14 residues. Trimming took 7 bases from V and 4 from J, leaving 16 bases between them.

V is TRBV5-4 and J is TRBJ1-1; possible D gene TRBD1, 6 bases. The CDR3 loop spans 14 amino acids. In germline, CDR1 is SGHNT, CDR2 YYREEE (reference sequence). V gave up 3 bases and J gave up 0 bases, with 9 bases separating them. The DNA for the CDR3 is TGTGCCAGCAGCTCACAGGGAATGAACACTGAAGCTTTCTTT. This sequence encodes CASSSQGMNTEAFF. Drawing the rest from reference TRBV5-4 and TRBJ1-1, the complete variable domain is ETGVTQSPTHLIKTRGQQVTLRCSSQSGHNTVSWYQQALGQGPQFIFQYYREEENGRGNFPPRFSGLQFPNYSSELNVNALELDDSALYLCASSSQGMNTEAFFGQGTRLTVV.

The chain has TRBV6-6 and TRBJ2-1; 8 nucleotides match TRBD1. The germline V gene has CDR1 MNHNY and CDR2 SVGAGI (reference sequence). V lost 6 bases to trimming and J lost 4 bases; unmatched junction nucleotides: 5. CDR3 length: 14 residues. The CDR3 reads CASRETGEYNEQFF. DNA for the CDR3: TGTGCCAGCAGGGAGACAGGGGAGTACAATGAGCAGTTCTTC.

The chain uses TRBV29-1 and TRBJ1-1; TRBD1 is a possible D gene (5 bases). Trimming removed 8 bases at V and 2 bases at J, with 15 bases between. This CDR3 is 13 amino acids long. Germline CDR1 and CDR2: SQVTM and ANQGSEA. CDR3 DNA: TGCAGCCACGCGGGGCAGGGTAACACTGAAGCTTTCTTT. As protein: CSHAGQGNTEAFF.

This clone was seen just once. V gene TRBV4-3 combines with J gene TRBJ1-1; possible D gene TRBD1, 5 bases. Germline V gene data show CDR1 as LGHNA and CDR2 as YSLEER. V shed 2 bases and J shed 7 bases, with 17 bases lying between them. CDR3 length equals 15 residues. CDR3 in amino acids: CASSQTLFQGGEAFF. CDR3 in DNA: TGCGCCAGCAGCCAAACTCTGTTTCAGGGCGGTGAAGCTTTCTTT.

The chain couples TRBV19 to TRBJ1-1, with D unresolved. CDR3 length equals 12 residues. The V end lost 6 bases, the J end lost 8 bases, and 13 bases lay between the germline ends. CDR1 and CDR2 from the germline V gene are LNHDA and SQIVND (reference sequence). This CDR3 is CASRDTLREAFF. CDR3 DNA sequence: TGTGCCAGTAGGGATACCCTAAGAGAAGCTTTCTTT. The whole variable domain, remainder taken from reference TRBV19 and TRBJ1-1, is DGGITQSPKYLFRKEGQNVTLSCEQNLNHDAMYWYRQDPGQGLRLIYYSQIVNDFQKGDIAEGYSVSREKKESFPLTVTSAQKNPTAFYLCASRDTLREAFFGQGTRLTVV.

V gene TRBV7-8 combines with J gene TRBJ2-1, with TRBD1 matching over 7 bases. In germline, CDR1 is SGHVS, CDR2 FQNEAQ. V shed 5 bases and J 15 bases; nucleotides not matched to a gene: 13. CDR3 size: 13 residues. The CDR3 sequence: CASSPGTSGGLFF. DNA for the CDR3: TGTGCCAGCAGCCCGGGAACTTCAGGGGGTTTGTTCTTC.

The gene calls are TRBV2 and TRBJ1-2; D is unresolved. Trimming took 1 base from V and 2 from J, leaving 5 bases between them. The CDR3 loop spans 13 amino acids. The germline CDR1 and CDR2 sequences are SNHLY and FYNNEI. The CDR3 region has the DNA TGTGCCAGCAGTGAAGACCAGAACTATGGCTACACCTTC. Its protein product is CASSEDQNYGYTF.

The chain combines TRBV6-5 with TRBJ2-7; 13 bases agree with TRBD2. CDR3 length: 14 residues. The V and J ends lost 6 bases and 2 bases, in that order; junction bases with no gene match: 1. Germline-derived CDR1 and CDR2 are MNHEY and SVGAGI. The CDR3: CASRLAGGTYEQYF. CDR3 DNA: TGTGCCAGCAGACTAGCGGGGGGGACCTACGAGCAGTACTTC.

The chain couples TRBV7-2 to TRBJ2-4; D is perhaps TRBD1 (6 bases). CDR3 length: 17 residues. Germline CDR1 and CDR2: SGHTA and FQGNSA. Trimming removed 2 bases at V and 0 bases at J, with 14 bases between. The CDR3 bases are TGTGCCAGCAGCTTATCCCTGACAGGTGTAGCCAAAAACATTCAGTACTTC. Its protein is CASSLSLTGVAKNIQYF.

The chain uses TRBV28 and TRBJ1-2; 9 bases agree with TRBD1. CDR3 length equals 15 residues. Germline lookup yields CDR1 MDHEN and CDR2 SYDVKM. Unmatched junction bases numbered 12, after V lost 5 bases and J lost 8 bases. For the CDR3, the DNA is TGTGCCAGCAGTCGATTAACAGGGGGCGCCGGGGGCTACACCTTC. This encodes CASSRLTGGAGGYTF.

The rearrangement joins TRBV5-6 to TRBJ1-2; 7 bases agree with TRBD1. Losses at the gene ends were 3 bases for V and 6 bases for J; bases not matched to a gene: 11. Germline-derived CDR1 and CDR2 are SGHDT and YYEEEE. The CDR3 totals 15 residues. The CDR3 DNA is TGTGCCAGCAGCTCGTCACAGGGGTTTTGGGATGGCTACACCTTC. This codes for CASSSSQGFWDGYTF.

V and J are TRBV4-2 and TRBJ2-2; TRBD1 matches at 11 bases. This CDR3 region has 14 residues. Unmatched junction bases numbered 0, after V lost 3 bases and J lost 6 bases. Germline CDR1 is LGHNA and CDR2 is YNFKEQ. CDR3 nucleotides: TGTGCCAGCAGCCAGGGACAGGGGGCCGGGGAGCTGTTTTTT. It translates to CASSQGQGAGELFF.

This chain links TRBV5-4 with TRBJ2-7, with a weak D call TRBD1 (6 bases). V was trimmed by 0 bases and J by 1 base, leaving 14 bases between them. CDR1 is SGHNT, CDR2 YYREEE, per germline (reference sequence). The CDR3 length is 16 residues. The CDR3 nucleotides read TGTGCCAGCAGCTTGGGGCGCCAGGGGACGTCCTACGAGCAGTACTTC. It encodes CASSLGRQGTSYEQYF.

This sequence joins TRBV6-5 and TRBJ1-5; D is uncertain. CDR1 and CDR2 from the germline V gene are MNHEY and SVGAGI. The V end lost 2 bases, the J end lost 5 bases, and 7 bases lay between the germline ends. The CDR3 totals 13 residues. The CDR3 region has the DNA TGTGCCAGCAGTTACGGACCGTATCAGCCCCAGCATTTT. Translated, it gives CASSYGPYQPQHF.

This chain links TRBV2 with TRBJ2-7, with 7 bases that match TRBD2. V gave up 1 base and J gave up 0 bases; unmatched junction bases: 3. Looked up from germline, CDR1 is SNHLY and CDR2 is FYNNEI. This CDR3 is 15 amino acids long. The CDR3 bases are TGTGCCAGCAGTGAAGTACGGGGGGTCTCCTACGAGCAGTACTTC. Translation: CASSEVRGVSYEQYF.